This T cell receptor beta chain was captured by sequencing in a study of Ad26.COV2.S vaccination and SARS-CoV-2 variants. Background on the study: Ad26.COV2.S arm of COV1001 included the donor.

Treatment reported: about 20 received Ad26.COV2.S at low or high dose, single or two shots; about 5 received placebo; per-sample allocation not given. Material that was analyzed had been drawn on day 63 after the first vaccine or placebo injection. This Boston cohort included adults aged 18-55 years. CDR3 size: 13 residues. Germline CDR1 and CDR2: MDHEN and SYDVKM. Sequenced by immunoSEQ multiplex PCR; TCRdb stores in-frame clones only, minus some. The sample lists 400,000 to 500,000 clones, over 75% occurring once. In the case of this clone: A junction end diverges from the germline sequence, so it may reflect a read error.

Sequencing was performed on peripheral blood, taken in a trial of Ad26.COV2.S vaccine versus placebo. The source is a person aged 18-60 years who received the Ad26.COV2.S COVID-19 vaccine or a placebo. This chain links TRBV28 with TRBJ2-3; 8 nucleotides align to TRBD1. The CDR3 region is CASSRLGTGTQYF. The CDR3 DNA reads TGTGCCAGCAGTCGCCTAGGGACAGGTACGCAGTATTTT.